The rows below give T cell receptor beta chains drawn from one sample of a study of cytomegalovirus exposure and HLA in healthy donors. Using immunoSEQ multiplex PCR, the repertoire was profiled, and TCRdb retains in-frame clones only, with some absent. This repertoire shows under 300,000 clones, around 66% found once; its top ten account for roughly 2.4%. The material sequenced was PBMCs. The receptors were sampled from a female donor in good health and CMV-seronegative. Both conserved end residues are part of each CDR3. The order of the fields is J gene, V gene, D gene, clone size, CDR3 protein, CDR3 DNA. A D gene is named only where the DNA matches it firmly. Size values are once, few and many counts, or a class for expanded clones, and some rows have none.

>TRBJ1-3|TRBV7-9|-|-
CASMEDGGPSGNTIYF
TGTGCCAGCATGGAGGACGGCGGGCCCTCTGGAAACACCATATATTTT
>TRBJ2-1|TRBV7-9|-|once
CASSRFSGGYNEQFF
TGTGCCAGCAGCCGATTTAGCGGAGGCTACAATGAGCAGTTCTTC
>TRBJ1-2|TRBV6-5|-|-
CASSRGSNYGYTF
TGTGCCAGCAGCCGCGGGAGTAACTATGGCTACACCTTC
>TRBJ2-7|TRBV15|-|-
CATSRDPPWRDPEYEQYF
TGTGCCACCAGCAGAGATCCTCCTTGGCGGGACCCGGAATACGAGCAGTACTTC
>TRBJ1-1|TRBV25-1|-|few
CASSEYRNTEAFF
TGTGCCAGCAGTGAATACAGAAACACTGAAGCTTTCTTT
>TRBJ1-1|TRBV7-9|-|-
CSSSRISETEAFF
TGTTCCAGCAGCAGAATTTCTGAGACTGAAGCTTTCTTT
>TRBJ2-1|TRBV13|-|-
CASSSGTTRYNEQFF
TGTGCCAGCAGCTCCGGGACAACAAGATACAATGAGCAGTTCTTC
>TRBJ2-1|TRBV18|-|-
CASSPVRGSSYNEQFF
TGTGCCAGCTCACCGGTTAGGGGGAGCTCCTACAATGAGCAGTTCTTC
>TRBJ1-1|TRBV4-2|-|-
CASSQDRGSTEAFF
TGTGCCAGCAGCCAAGATAGGGGGAGCACTGAAGCTTTCTTT
>TRBJ1-3|TRBV10-3|-|-
CAISAGFNSGNTIYF
TGTGCCATCAGTGCGGGGTTCAACTCTGGAAACACCATATATTTT
>TRBJ2-5|TRBV7-9|TRBD2|-
CASSSLAGEETQYF
TGTGCCAGCAGCTCACTAGCGGGAGAAGAGACCCAGTACTTC
>TRBJ1-1|TRBV28|TRBD1|-
CASSLQGGNTEAFF
TGTGCCAGCAGTTTACAGGGGGGGAACACTGAAGCTTTCTTT
>TRBJ2-7|TRBV4-2|TRBD1|-
CASNRDRDNEQYF
TGTGCCAGCAACAGGGACAGAGATAACGAGCAGTACTTC
>TRBJ1-1|TRBV6-5|-|-
CASSYSTGSVDTEAFF
TGTGCCAGCAGTTACTCGACAGGAAGCGTAGACACTGAAGCTTTCTTT
>TRBJ2-2|TRBV2|TRBD1|-
CASSPQGATTGELFF
TGTGCCAGCAGTCCACAGGGGGCAACCACCGGGGAGCTGTTTTTT
>TRBJ2-1|TRBV5-1|TRBD1|-
CASSWGQDYYNEQFF
TGCGCCAGCAGTTGGGGACAGGACTACTACAATGAGCAGTTCTTC
>TRBJ2-7|TRBV19|TRBD2|-
CASSPRDYHYTASYEQYF
TGTGCCAGTAGTCCCCGGGACTACCATTATACCGCCTCCTACGAGCAGTACTTC
>TRBJ2-1|TRBV5-1|TRBD1|-
CASRQGSSSYNEQFF
TGCGCCAGCCGACAGGGGTCTAGCTCCTACAATGAGCAGTTCTTC
>TRBJ1-4|TRBV4-1|-|-
CASSQAQGQASEKLFF
TGCGCCAGCAGCCAAGCCCAGGGGCAGGCGAGTGAAAAACTGTTTTTT
>TRBJ2-7|TRBV4-1|TRBD2|-
CASSQGLAGPYEQYF
TGCGCCAGCAGCCAAGGACTAGCGGGCCCCTACGAGCAGTACTTC
>TRBJ2-1|TRBV4-2|-|-
CASSQDQRTMRNEQFF
TGTGCCAGCAGCCAAGATCAGCGAACGATGCGAAATGAGCAGTTCTTC
>TRBJ2-7|TRBV9|TRBD2|few
CASSVSLAGAHEQYF
TGTGCCAGCAGCGTAAGTCTAGCGGGAGCGCACGAGCAGTACTTC
>TRBJ2-1|TRBV29-1|-|-
CSAFEGEGAYNEQFF
TGCAGCGCCTTCGAGGGAGAGGGTGCCTACAATGAGCAGTTCTTC
>TRBJ2-3|TRBV11-3|TRBD1|-
CASSSLGQVTTDTQYF
TGTGCCAGCAGCTCCCTCGGACAGGTCACCACAGATACGCAGTATTTT
>TRBJ1-5|TRBV18|-|-
CASSPERTPPRSNQPQHF
TGTGCCAGCTCACCAGAGAGGACTCCCCCCAGGAGCAATCAGCCCCAGCATTTT
>TRBJ1-1|TRBV6-6|-|few
CASSYSRSNTEAFF
TGTGCCAGCAGTTACTCGCGTTCGAACACTGAAGCTTTCTTT
>TRBJ2-2|TRBV19|-|-
CANRGGGSTGELFF
TGTGCCAACAGGGGAGGAGGAAGCACCGGGGAGCTGTTTTTT
>TRBJ1-2|TRBV6-5|-|-
CATRSRGSNYGYTF
TGTGCCACGAGGAGCCGGGGTTCTAACTATGGCTACACCTTC
>TRBJ2-7|TRBV4-1|-|-
CASSQERRRERGTSSYEQYF
TGCGCCAGCAGCCAAGAACGTCGCCGAGAGAGAGGAACAAGCTCCTACGAGCAGTACTTC
>TRBJ1-4|TRBV2|-|-
CASILLQGNEKLFF
TGTGCCAGCATTCTTCTTCAGGGTAATGAAAAACTGTTTTTT
>TRBJ2-5|TRBV5-1|TRBD2|-
CASSWALAGGPETQYF
TGCGCCAGCAGCTGGGCCCTAGCGGGAGGGCCGGAGACCCAGTACTTC
>TRBJ2-5|TRBV29-1|TRBD1|-
CSVRQGNSWETQYF
TGCAGCGTGCGACAGGGGAATTCGTGGGAGACCCAGTACTTC
>TRBJ1-1|TRBV4-1|TRBD1|-
CASSQAHLRTGTRDTEAFF
TGCGCCAGCAGCCAAGCCCATTTGCGGACAGGGACGCGGGACACTGAAGCTTTCTTT
>TRBJ2-7|TRBV5-6|-|-
CASSLARNEQYF
TGTGCCAGCAGCTTGGCCAGGAACGAGCAGTACTTC
>TRBJ1-2|TRBV2|-|-
CASSPGGYGYTF
TGTGCCAGCAGCCCAGGAGGCTATGGCTACACCTTC
>TRBJ2-7|TRBV5-4|-|once
CASSLAGSFNSYEQYF
TGTGCCAGCAGCTTGGCTGGGTCTTTTAATAGCTACGAGCAGTACTTC
>TRBJ2-7|TRBV9|TRBD2|-
CASSVDLAGGPGEQYF
TGTGCCAGCAGCGTAGACCTCGCGGGAGGGCCGGGCGAGCAGTACTTC
>TRBJ2-2|TRBV5-4|-|-
CASSSGTSNTGELFF
TGTGCCAGCAGCTCGGGGACATCGAACACCGGGGAGCTGTTTTTT
>TRBJ2-1|TRBV6-5|-|-
CASGGQGYEQFF
TGTGCCAGCGGGGGCCAGGGTTATGAGCAGTTCTTC
>TRBJ2-1|TRBV6-4|-|-
CASSDPSGSGKLNNEQFF
TGTGCCAGCAGTGACCCCTCTGGGTCCGGGAAATTAAACAATGAGCAGTTCTTC
>TRBJ1-6|TRBV2|-|-
CASSPAGGNSPLHF
TGTGCCAGCAGTCCGGCCGGCGGCAATTCACCCCTCCACTTT
>TRBJ2-3|TRBV7-9|TRBD1|-
CASQGADTQYF
TGTGCCAGTCAGGGGGCAGATACGCAGTATTTT
>TRBJ1-5|TRBV27|-|-
CASSGRGINQPQHF
TGTGCCAGCAGCGGGCGGGGTATCAATCAGCCCCAGCATTTT
>TRBJ2-2|TRBV5-5|TRBD2|-
CASSSRLAGGTGELFF
TGTGCCAGCAGCTCTAGACTAGCGGGAGGCACCGGGGAGCTGTTTTTT
>TRBJ1-1|TRBV7-3|-|few
CASSLQGTTEAFF
TGTGCCAGCAGCTTGCAGGGGACCACTGAAGCTTTCTTT
>TRBJ2-2|TRBV2|TRBD2|-
CASSESLAGADTGELFF
TGTGCCAGCAGTGAGTCACTAGCGGGAGCAGACACCGGGGAGCTGTTTTTT
>TRBJ2-1|TRBV9|TRBD2|-
CASSVEAGVGNEQFF
TGTGCCAGCAGCGTAGAGGCGGGAGTGGGAAATGAGCAGTTCTTC
>TRBJ2-2|TRBV7-9|TRBD1|-
CASSFRGQGFGELFF
TGTGCCAGCAGCTTCCGCGGACAGGGGTTCGGGGAGCTGTTTTTT
>TRBJ2-5|TRBV29-1|-|-
CSVGTPRQGETQYF
TGCAGCGTTGGCACGCCCCGGCAGGGGGAGACCCAGTACTTC
>TRBJ1-2|TRBV4-1|-|-
CASSHEQGSGYTF
TGCGCCAGCAGCCACGAACAGGGTTCTGGCTACACCTTC
>TRBJ2-1|TRBV28|-|-
CASIGGGLDEQFF
TGTGCCAGCATAGGGGGAGGGCTTGATGAGCAGTTCTTC
>TRBJ1-4|TRBV18|-|-
CASSFGSEKLFF
TGTGCCAGCTCATTCGGTAGTGAAAAACTGTTTTTT
>TRBJ2-2|TRBV28|-|-
CASLGSGNTGELFF
TGTGCCAGTTTAGGATCAGGGAACACCGGGGAGCTGTTTTTT
>TRBJ1-4|TRBV5-3|TRBD1|few
CARSSTGTADATNEKLFF
TGTGCCAGAAGCTCAACCGGGACAGCAGATGCAACTAATGAAAAACTGTTTTTT
>TRBJ2-3|TRBV27|TRBD2|-
CASRQTSADTQYF
TGTGCCAGCAGGCAAACTAGCGCCGATACGCAGTATTTT
>TRBJ1-4|TRBV25-1|TRBD1|once
CASSENIGTGAGEKLFF
TGTGCCAGCAGTGAAAACATCGGGACAGGGGCGGGCGAAAAACTGTTTTTT
>TRBJ2-2|TRBV19|TRBD1|-
CASSRSDRGTSTGELFF
TGTGCCAGTAGTCGGTCAGACAGGGGCACATCGACCGGGGAGCTGTTTTTT
>TRBJ1-2|TRBV19|-|-
CASMNTVDGYTF
TGTGCCAGTATGAATACAGTCGATGGCTACACCTTC
>TRBJ1-1|TRBV5-1|-|-
CASSLATREDTEAFF
TGCGCCAGCAGCTTGGCCACAAGGGAGGACACTGAAGCTTTCTTT